What follows is one TCR beta chain and its context. This sample is drawn from a study of blood T cell repertoires in COVID-19. All enrollees were roughly 18 to 89 years old and from 20 to 30 US areas. Participant-given clinical history determined each cohort assignment. As originally analysed: Cell counts per sample came from amplifying reference gene primers. Repertoires were generated with immunoSEQ multiplex PCR, while TCRdb's copy carries only in-frame clones and drops some. The V and J calls and clone size were taken over from that table, and D and trimming were inferred from the DNA. The data contain around 78,000 clones, around 89% of them singletons. Sequenced input: PBMCs or T cells enriched from blood (not recorded which). The receptor comes from a woman aged 50 to 60 with acute COVID-19.

The CDR3 protein is CASSVRSGSDDEQYF. The DNA of the CDR3 is TGTGCCAGTAGTGTACGTAGCGGGAGTGACGACGAGCAGTACTTC. The V call is TRBV19, the J call TRBJ2-7; 9 bases agree with TRBD2. The CDR3 consists of 15 residues. V lost 5 bases and J lost 5; bases outside the gene matches: 10. Germline-derived CDR1 and CDR2 are LNHDA and SQIVND (reference sequence).